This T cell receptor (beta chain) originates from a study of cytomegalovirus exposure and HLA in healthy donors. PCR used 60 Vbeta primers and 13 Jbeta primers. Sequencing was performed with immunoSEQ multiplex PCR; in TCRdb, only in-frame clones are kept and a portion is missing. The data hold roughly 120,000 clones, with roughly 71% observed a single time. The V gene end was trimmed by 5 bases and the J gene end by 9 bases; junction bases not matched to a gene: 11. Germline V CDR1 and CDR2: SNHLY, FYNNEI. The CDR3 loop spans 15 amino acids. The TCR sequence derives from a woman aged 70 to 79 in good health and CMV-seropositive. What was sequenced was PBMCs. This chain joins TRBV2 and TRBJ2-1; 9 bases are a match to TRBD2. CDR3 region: CASSLSGGAGFEQFF. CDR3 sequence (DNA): TGTGCCAGCAGTCTTAGCGGGGGCGCGGGTTTTGAGCAGTTCTTC.